Below are 32 T cell receptor beta chains sequenced from a single sample in a study of blood T cell repertoires in COVID-19. Produced via immunoSEQ multiplex PCR; TCRdb's table is partial and in-frame only. The repertoire holds fewer than 85,000 clones, with roughly 80% as singletons. Sequenced material: peripheral blood. All receptors derive from a woman aged 55 to 70 with acute or convalescent COVID-19.

In its sample, this clone was seen a few times. This chain uses TRBV4-2 with TRBJ2-3; the match to TRBD2 covers 11 bases. V lost 3 bases to trimming and J lost 7 bases; unmatched junction nucleotides: 6. Germline lookup yields CDR1 LGHNA and CDR2 YNFKEQ. CDR3 length: 15 residues. CDR3 nucleotides: TGTGCCAGCAGCCAGGAACTAGCGGGGGATAATACGCAGTATTTT. It specifies CASSQELAGDNTQYF.

The chain employs TRBV5-6 and TRBJ1-5, with D possibly matching TRBD1 (6 bases). Germline V gives CDR1 SGHDT, CDR2 YYEEEE. The ends were cut back, 1 base at V and 0 bases at J, with 8 bases in the middle. This CDR3 region has 15 residues. CDR3 protein: CASSLTGYSNQPQHF. Here the CDR3 DNA reads TGTGCCAGCAGCTTGACAGGGTATAGCAATCAGCCCCAGCATTTT.

This chain uses TRBV3-1 (or the pseudogene TRBV3-2) with TRBJ1-2; 9 bases fit TRBD1. Germline-derived CDR1 and CDR2 are LGHDT and YNNKEL (reference sequence). V shed 4 bases, J shed 6 bases, and the junction held 3 bases outside the gene matches. The CDR3 length is 13 residues. The CDR3 DNA reads TGTGCCAGCAGCCCTAGGACAGGGGATGGCTACACCTTC. It is translated as CASSPRTGDGYTF.

J is TRBJ2-3 and V is TRBV2; D uncertain. Germline V gives CDR1 SNHLY, CDR2 FYNNEI. The CDR3 covers 12 residues. Trimming took off 4 bases at V and 3 bases at J, with 5 bases between the two ends. CDR3: CASSGSTDTQYF. Here the CDR3 DNA reads TGTGCCAGCAGTGGTTCAACAGATACGCAGTATTTT.

This clone was observed once. V gene TRBV29-1 combines with J gene TRBJ1-1, with 8 bases fitting TRBD1. This CDR3 contains 13 residues. Germline V gene data show CDR1 as SQVTM and CDR2 as ANQGSEA. The V gene end was trimmed by 4 bases and the J gene end by 5 bases; junction bases not matched to a gene: 6. The CDR3 loop reads CSVGQGARTEAFF. The CDR3, as DNA: TGCAGCGTTGGTCAGGGGGCTAGAACTGAAGCTTTCTTT. The complete variable domain, with remaining parts taken from reference TRBV29-1 and TRBJ1-1, reads SAVISQKPSRDICQRGTSLTIQCQVDSQVTMMFWYRQQPGQSLTLIATANQGSEATYESGFVIDKFPISRPNLTFSTLTVSNMSPEDSSIYLCSVGQGARTEAFFGQGTRLTVV.

The chain employs TRBV6-5 and TRBJ1-2; D not certain. The CDR3 has 11 residues. Trimming stripped 11 bases from V and 8 bases from J, with 15 bases between. Germline values: CDR1 MNHEY, CDR2 SVGAGI. CDR3 residues: CASREGGGYTF. The CDR3 DNA follows: TGTGCCTCCCGGGAGGGAGGGGGCTACACCTTC.

V usage is TRBV15 and J usage is TRBJ2-1; 7 nucleotides align to TRBD1. The CDR3 totals 15 residues. V shed 0 bases, J shed 6 bases, and the junction held 5 bases outside the gene matches. The germline CDR1 and CDR2 sequences are LNHNV and YYDKDF (reference sequence). The CDR3 DNA is TGTGCCACCAGCAGAGATCTGGGACAGATCAATGAGCAGTTCTTC. Encoded protein: CATSRDLGQINEQFF.

This chain joins TRBV28 and TRBJ1-1, with D perhaps matching TRBD1 (5 bases). V was pared by 6 bases and J by 3 bases, with 14 bases between. The germline gives CDR1 MDHEN, CDR2 SYDVKM. CDR3 length: 14 amino acids. The CDR3 region has the DNA TGTGCCAGCAGGGGGGAGGATTTTTACACTGAAGCTTTCTTT. Its translation: CASRGEDFYTEAFF.

This clone has more than one count but fewer than ten. The CDR3 sequence: CASSLAGSPRAQYF. The CDR3 DNA reads as TGCGCCAGCAGCTTGGCCGGCTCCCCCAGGGCCCAGTACTTC. The chain uses TRBV5-1 and TRBJ2-5; D might be TRBD1 (5 bases). CDR3 length: 14 amino acids. Germline CDR1 reads SGHRS; CDR2 reads YFSETQ. Trimming left V 0 bases short and J 9 bases short, with 15 bases between.

The chain is built from TRBV12-3 or TRBV12-4 and TRBJ1-1; unclear D gene. The CDR3 contains 12 residues. The V gene lost 5 bases and the J gene lost 5 bases, with 9 bases spanning the gap. DNA of the CDR3: TGTGCCAGCAGTACCCCGGGGACTGAAGCTTTCTTT. Protein sequence: CASSTPGTEAFF.

The chain combines TRBV5-1 with TRBJ1-2; no clear D. Germline assignment: CDR1 SGHRS and CDR2 YFSETQ. V lost 4 bases and J 0 bases, leaving 7 bases between the germline ends. The CDR3 runs to 13 residues. The CDR3 nucleotides are TGCGCCAGCAGCCTCGAGACTAACTATGGCTACACCTTC. Translation: CASSLETNYGYTF.

The CDR3 nucleotides read TGTGCCAGCAGCTCCAGGGTCGGTAACATTCAGTACTTC. Its protein is CASSSRVGNIQYF. The chain links TRBV7-2 to TRBJ2-4; D may be TRBD1 (5 bases). Germline V CDR1 and CDR2: SGHTA, FQGNSA. The length of the CDR3 is 13 residues. V was clipped by 4 bases and J by 7 bases, with 11 bases between them.

This rearrangement joins TRBV24-1 to TRBJ1-5; TRBD1 might be the D (5 bases). The V end was cut by 3 bases, the J end by 3 bases, with 11 bases between. Germline V gives CDR1 KGHDR, CDR2 SFDVKD. The CDR3 totals 15 residues. The CDR3 DNA is TGTGCCACCAGTGATACTAAGGGGCTCAATCAGCCCCAGCATTTT. Its protein is CATSDTKGLNQPQHF.

V is TRBV3-1 (or the pseudogene TRBV3-2) and J is TRBJ2-1; no clear D gene. CDR1 LGHDT and CDR2 YNNKEL come from the germline V gene (reference sequence). Trimming removed 0 bases at V and 8 bases at J, with 8 bases between. This CDR3 region has 13 residues. The CDR3 DNA is TGTGCCAGCAGCCAAGAAGGAGTGGATGAGCAGTTCTTC. Translating it yields CASSQEGVDEQFF.

A single count supports this clone. CDR3 in amino acids: CASSFSGRLNGYTF. The CDR3 coding sequence is TGTGCCAGCAGCTTTTCCGGGAGGTTAAATGGCTACACCTTC. The chain recombines TRBV7-9 with TRBJ1-2, with D unclear. Per germline, CDR1 SEHNR and CDR2 FQNEAQ (reference sequence). V shed 3 bases and J shed 6 bases, with 14 bases lying between them. The CDR3 has 14 amino acids.

The CDR3 nucleotides read TGTGCCAGCAGCCCGCAGGGGGCCAGTAATCAGCCCCAGCATTTT. Encoded protein: CASSPQGASNQPQHF. The chain couples TRBV7-3 to TRBJ1-5, with TRBD1 matching 8 bases. Germline V gene data show CDR1 as SGHTA and CDR2 as FQGTGA. Trimming removed 5 bases from V and 4 bases from J; junction bases left unmatched: 7. The CDR3 is 15 amino acids.

The V and J genes are TRBV27 and TRBJ1-4; TRBD1 is a possible D gene (6 bases). Trimming cost V 6 bases and J 5 bases, with 10 bases left between them. Germline CDR1 reads MNHEY; CDR2 reads SMNVEV (reference sequence). The CDR3 has 13 amino acids. CDR3 protein: CASSDRPNEKLFF. The CDR3 DNA reads TGTGCCAGCAGCGACAGGCCAAATGAAAAACTGTTTTTT.

This clone was seen a few times. V usage is TRBV30 and J usage is TRBJ1-1, with TRBD1 matching over 9 bases. The V segment lost 1 base and the J segment 0 bases; nucleotides outside the gene matches: 6. The CDR3 spans 16 residues. Germline V gene lookup returns CDR1 GTSNPN and CDR2 SVGIG (reference sequence). CDR3 protein: CAWSGQGGSMNTEAFF. In nucleotides, the CDR3 is TGTGCCTGGAGTGGACAGGGGGGGTCGATGAACACTGAAGCTTTCTTT.

V is TRBV5-5 and J is TRBJ1-1; D ambiguous. V lost 0 bases and J lost 1, with 10 bases in between. The CDR3 contains 15 residues. The germline gives CDR1 SGHKS, CDR2 YYEKEE (reference sequence). CDR3 residues: CASSLAAAGNTEAFF. Written as DNA, the CDR3 is TGTGCCAGCAGCTTGGCCGCAGCGGGGAACACTGAAGCTTTCTTT.

Concerning this clone itself: Other DNA sequences of this sample code for an identical CDR3. The chain uses TRBV29-1 and TRBJ1-1; TRBD1 matches 7 bases. The CDR3 spans 13 residues. The germline gives CDR1 SQVTM, CDR2 ANQGSEA. V shed 4 bases, J shed 6 bases, and the junction held 8 bases outside the gene matches. DNA of the CDR3: TGCAGCGTTGGTTCGGGGCAGGGGGCTGAAGCTTTCTTT. Its protein product is CSVGSGQGAEAFF.

The gene calls are TRBV5-6 and TRBJ2-7, with 9 bases matching TRBD2. Germline V gene sequence: CDR1 SGHDT, CDR2 YYEEEE. The CDR3 is made up of 16 amino acids. V lost 9 bases and J lost 6; bases outside the gene matches: 19. For the CDR3, the DNA is TGTGCCACCGCGCCAGATCCGGGACTAGCTTTGGGCGAGCAGTACTTC. Protein: CATAPDPGLALGEQYF. Filled out from reference TRBV5-6 and TRBJ2-7, the complete variable domain reads DAGVTQSPTHLIKTRGQQVTLRCSPKSGHDTVSWYQQALGQGPQFIFQYYEEEERQRGNFPDRFSGHQFPNYSSELNVNALLLGDSALYLCATAPDPGLALGEQYFGPGTRLTVT.

The chain is built from TRBV10-2 and TRBJ2-7, with 10 bases fitting TRBD1. The CDR3 is 17 residues long. From germline, CDR1 is WSHSY and CDR2 SAAADI. Trimming at V came to 10 bases and at J to 0 bases, leaving 15 bases not matched to a gene. CDR3 amino acids: CATFSTPGQGPSYEQYF. The DNA for the CDR3 is TGCGCCACCTTTTCAACCCCGGGACAGGGGCCCTCCTACGAGCAGTACTTC.

The chain joins TRBV11-2 to TRBJ1-2; D uncertain. Germline assignment: CDR1 SGHAT and CDR2 FQNNGV. This CDR3 contains 13 residues. Trimming pared 4 bases from V and 5 bases from J, leaving 11 bases between. CDR3 nucleotide sequence: TGTGCCAGCAGCTCCAGACGGGGTTATGGCTACACCTTC. This sequence encodes CASSSRRGYGYTF.

The chain joins TRBV5-4 to TRBJ1-2; D is unclear. Germline V gene lookup returns CDR1 SGHNT and CDR2 YYREEE (reference sequence). CDR3 length: 13 amino acids. Deletions cut 4 bases from V and 4 bases from J, with 11 bases between. The CDR3 nucleotides are TGTGCCAGCAGCCGTTACAGCGGCTATGGCTACACCTTC. Translation: CASSRYSGYGYTF.

This clone was picked up one time. The genes are TRBV11-2 and TRBJ1-4; possible D gene TRBD1, 5 bases. There are 14 residues in the CDR3. The germline CDR1 and CDR2 sequences are SGHAT and FQNNGV. Trimming removed 7 bases from V and 11 bases from J, with 20 bases in between. CDR3 protein: CASTPNSSGGKLFF. CDR3 sequence (DNA): TGTGCCAGCACCCCTAACTCAAGTGGGGGGAAACTGTTTTTT.

This rearrangement joins TRBV3-1 (or the pseudogene TRBV3-2) to TRBJ1-1; 7 bases fit TRBD1. The CDR3 is made up of 12 amino acids. J lost 7 bases, V lost 1 base, and 0 bases had no gene match. CDR1 LGHDT and CDR2 YNNKEL come from the germline V gene (reference sequence). This CDR3 reads CASSQGTGEAFF. The CDR3 DNA is TGTGCCAGCAGCCAAGGGACAGGTGAAGCTTTCTTT.

J is TRBJ2-1 and V is TRBV24-1; D is possibly TRBD2 (5 bases). The CDR3 contains 12 residues. Germline V CDR1 and CDR2: KGHDR, SFDVKD. With 5 bases removed from V and 7 bases from J, the gap between germline ends came to 8 bases. The CDR3 DNA reads TGTGCCACCAGTGGCCTAGCAAATGAGCAGTTCTTC. It is translated as CATSGLANEQFF.

The rearrangement links TRBV27 to TRBJ1-2; 7 nucleotides match TRBD1. The J segment lost 3 bases and the V segment lost 2 bases, leaving 3 bases of the junction unmatched. The germline gives CDR1 MNHEY, CDR2 SMNVEV (reference sequence). The CDR3 runs to 14 residues. CDR3: CASSLRGQYYGYTF. CDR3 DNA: TGTGCCAGCAGTTTACGGGGACAGTACTATGGCTACACCTTC.

V usage is TRBV7-2 and J usage is TRBJ1-1; D possibly corresponds to TRBD1 (5 bases). The CDR3 is 15 residues long. Germline CDR1 is SGHTA and CDR2 is FQGNSA. Trimming took off 2 bases at V and 5 bases at J, with 15 bases between the two ends. CDR3 amino acids: CASSLSATGGTEAFF. The CDR3 nucleotides read TGTGCCAGCAGCTTATCGGCGACGGGGGGTACTGAAGCTTTCTTT.

The chain is built from TRBV7-9 and TRBJ1-4; perhaps TRBD1 as D (6 bases). V was shortened by 5 bases and J by 7 bases, with 17 bases between the two germline ends. Looked up from germline, CDR1 is SEHNR and CDR2 is FQNEAQ (reference sequence). The CDR3 runs to 15 residues. Here the CDR3 DNA reads TGTGCCAGCAGCCTCCGTTACAGGGAGGGTGAAAAACTGTTTTTT. Its protein product is CASSLRYREGEKLFF.

CDR3 sequence: CASSLAVGRYGYTF. The CDR3 DNA reads TGCGCCAGCAGCTTGGCGGTGGGGAGGTATGGCTACACCTTC. V gene TRBV5-1 combines with J gene TRBJ1-2; D ambiguous. The V gene lost 0 bases and the J gene lost 5 bases, with 11 bases spanning the gap. The CDR3 spans 14 residues. Germline V gene data show CDR1 as SGHRS and CDR2 as YFSETQ.

The chain uses TRBV3-1 (or the pseudogene TRBV3-2) and TRBJ2-7; 9 bases line up with TRBD2. V gave up 5 bases and J gave up 1 base; unmatched junction bases: 6. The CDR3 consists of 15 residues. Germline V gene data show CDR1 as LGHDT and CDR2 as YNNKEL (reference sequence). The CDR3 bases are TGTGCCAGCAGCTTCGGCGGGGGGGCGTCCTACGAGCAGTACTTC. Translating gives CASSFGGGASYEQYF.